The 26 T cell receptor beta chains in this list originate from one sample, sequenced in a study of blood T cell repertoires in COVID-19. Using immunoSEQ multiplex PCR, the repertoire was profiled, and TCRdb retains in-frame clones only, with some absent. The table lists about 75,000 clones, around 72% of them singletons, with 2% to 3% in the top ten. Sequencing was carried out using peripheral blood. All receptors come from a human donor with acute or convalescent COVID-19. The donor label of this sample is uncertain.

The CDR3 sequence: CASNPGGTDTQYF. For the CDR3, the DNA is TGTGCCAGCAACCCCGGTGGCACAGATACGCAGTATTTT. This chain uses TRBV28 with TRBJ2-3; D not certain. There are 13 residues in the CDR3. Germline lookup yields CDR1 MDHEN and CDR2 SYDVKM. V was trimmed by 7 bases and J by 1 base, leaving 9 bases between them.

This clone was detected only a few times. The V call is TRBV3-1 (or the pseudogene TRBV3-2), the J call TRBJ1-5, with D unresolved. CDR3 size: 16 residues. Germline V gene lookup returns CDR1 LGHDT and CDR2 YNNKEL (reference sequence). The ends were cut back, 0 bases at V and 2 bases at J, with 11 bases in the middle. CDR3 DNA sequence: TGTGCCAGCAGCCAAGATTGGAGGGCGGGCAATCAGCCCCAGCATTTT. Translated, it gives CASSQDWRAGNQPQHF.

The chain has TRBV5-1 and TRBJ2-1, with TRBD1 matching 7 bases. Germline loops: CDR1 SGHRS, CDR2 YFSETQ. V shed 4 bases, J shed 7 bases, and the junction held 5 bases outside the gene matches. CDR3 length: 13 amino acids. CDR3 region: CASSGTVLNEQFF. The CDR3 nucleotides are TGCGCCAGCAGCGGGACAGTTCTTAATGAGCAGTTCTTC. The full variable domain, rest sourced from reference TRBV5-1 and TRBJ2-1, is KAGVTQTPRYLIKTRGQQVTLSCSPISGHRSVSWYQQTPGQGLQFLFEYFSETQRNKGNFPGRFSGRQFSNSRSEMNVSTLELGDSALYLCASSGTVLNEQFFGPGTRLTVL.

This clone was counted a few times. J is TRBJ1-4 and V is TRBV6-5; a possible D gene is TRBD1 (6 bases). This CDR3 is built from 13 residues. Germline V gene lookup returns CDR1 MNHEY and CDR2 SVGAGI. Trimming left V 8 bases short and J 3 bases short, with 10 bases between. The CDR3 region has the DNA TGTGCCAGCGGCGGGGGGCCTAATGAAAAACTGTTTTTT. Translation: CASGGGPNEKLFF.

The CDR3 reads CASTTRTGPYEQYV. Written as DNA, the CDR3 is TGTGCCAGCACCACCCGGACAGGGCCCTACGAGCAGTACGTC. The chain joins TRBV19 to TRBJ2-7, with 8 bases aligning to TRBD1. The J segment lost 2 bases and the V segment lost 9 bases, leaving 9 bases of the junction unmatched. CDR3 length: 14 residues. Germline V gene data show CDR1 as LNHDA and CDR2 as SQIVND (reference sequence).

This chain joins TRBV30 and TRBJ1-1; TRBD1 might be the D (5 bases). The CDR3 runs to 12 residues. In germline, CDR1 is GTSNPN, CDR2 SVGIG (reference sequence). V lost 3 bases and J 6 bases, leaving 11 bases between the germline ends. The CDR3: CAWRGTRAEAFF. In DNA form, the CDR3 reads TGTGCCTGGAGAGGGACTCGGGCTGAAGCTTTCTTT. Based on the CDR3 plus reference TRBV30 and TRBJ1-1, the full variable domain is SQTIHQWPATLVQPVGSPLSLECTVEGTSNPNLYWYRQAAGRGLQLLFYSVGIGQISSEVPQNLSASRPQDRQFILSSKKLLLSDSGFYLCAWRGTRAEAFFGQGTRLTVV.

V and J are TRBV20-1 and TRBJ2-7; the D is unclear. CDR1 and CDR2 (germline): DFQATT, SNEGSKA (reference sequence). This CDR3 has 12 amino acids. The V end was cut by 3 bases, the J end by 2 bases, with 8 bases between. This CDR3 is CSASSPPYEQYF. The CDR3 DNA is TGCAGTGCTAGTTCTCCCCCCTACGAGCAGTACTTC.

There are a few counts of this clone. The rearrangement joins TRBV7-9 to TRBJ1-5; D is perhaps TRBD1 (5 bases). Trimming removed 5 bases from V and 6 bases from J, with 14 bases in between. This CDR3 comprises 14 residues. Germline V CDR1 and CDR2: SEHNR, FQNEAQ (reference sequence). DNA for the CDR3: TGTGCCAGCAGCCGGGGGGGTGAGTCTCAGCCCCAGCATTTT. Translation gives CASSRGGESQPQHF. Complete variable domain (other parts from reference TRBV7-9 and TRBJ1-5): DTGVSQNPRHKITKRGQNVTFRCDPISEHNRLYWYRQTLGQGPEFLTYFQNEAQLEKSRLLSDRFSAERPKGSFSTLEIQRTEQGDSAMYLCASSRGGESQPQHFGDGTRLSIL.

The genes are TRBV27 and TRBJ1-1; no reliable D call. CDR3 length: 12 amino acids. Germline V gene lookup returns CDR1 MNHEY and CDR2 SMNVEV (reference sequence). The V end lost 5 bases, the J end lost 5 bases, and 9 bases lay between the germline ends. CDR3 bases: TGTGCCAGCAGTGGAGCCGGGACTGAAGCTTTCTTT. Protein product: CASSGAGTEAFF.

V usage is TRBV5-6 and J usage is TRBJ1-2; D unresolved. The CDR3 length is 11 residues. The V end was cut by 0 bases, the J end by 10 bases, with 7 bases between. Germline V gives CDR1 SGHDT, CDR2 YYEEEE. The CDR3 bases are TGTGCCAGCAGCTTGGACAGTTCCTACACCTTC. Protein: CASSLDSSYTF.

This sequence joins TRBV6-2 or TRBV6-3 and TRBJ2-3; a weak D match, TRBD1 (6 bases). Germline loops: CDR1 MNHEY, CDR2 SVGEGT. The CDR3 has 17 amino acids. The V and J ends lost 6 bases and 2 bases respectively, with 21 bases between them. CDR3 in DNA: TGTGCCAGCAGCACCGGGACAAGCGCCTTACACACAGATACGCAGTATTTT. It yields the protein CASSTGTSALHTDTQYF.

The gene calls are TRBV27 and TRBJ1-1; 9 bases are a match to TRBD1. The CDR3 is 14 residues long. Looked up from germline, CDR1 is MNHEY and CDR2 is SMNVEV (reference sequence). Trimming at V came to 4 bases and at J to 3 bases, leaving 3 bases not matched to a gene. The DNA for the CDR3 is TGTGCCAGCAGTTGGGACAGGGATGACACTGAAGCTTTCTTT. Protein sequence: CASSWDRDDTEAFF.

The chain is built from TRBV19 and TRBJ2-7; TRBD1 might be the D (6 bases). Germline lookup yields CDR1 LNHDA and CDR2 SQIVND (reference sequence). This CDR3 is built from 13 residues. The V and J ends lost 5 bases and 5 bases respectively, with 13 bases between them. In DNA, the CDR3 is TGTGCCAGTAGTTCTGGGGGCCAAAACGAGCAGTACTTC. It yields the protein CASSSGGQNEQYF. Combining the CDR3 with reference TRBV19 and TRBJ2-7 gives the whole variable domain DGGITQSPKYLFRKEGQNVTLSCEQNLNHDAMYWYRQDPGQGLRLIYYSQIVNDFQKGDIAEGYSVSREKKESFPLTVTSAQKNPTAFYLCASSSGGQNEQYFGPGTRLTVT.

The rearrangement uses TRBV15 and TRBJ1-1, with D possibly matching TRBD1 (6 bases). CDR1 LNHNV and CDR2 YYDKDF come from the germline V gene (reference sequence). The CDR3 has 12 amino acids. Between the trimmed V and J ends, which lost 7 bases and 3 bases, there was a span of 9 bases. CDR3 bases: TGTGCCACCACAGGGGAATACACTGAAGCTTTCTTT. It yields the protein CATTGEYTEAFF.

There are a few counts of this clone. The DNA for the CDR3 is TGTGCCAGCAGTCAGGACAGGGGAAAGGAGACCCAGTACTTC. Translated: CASSQDRGKETQYF. The chain couples TRBV2 to TRBJ2-5, with 9 bases matching TRBD1. The CDR3 has 14 amino acids. Germline CDR1 is SNHLY and CDR2 is FYNNEI. J lost 5 bases, V lost 5 bases, and 6 bases had no gene match.

V usage is TRBV15 and J usage is TRBJ2-5; 8 bases are shared with TRBD1. Germline assignment: CDR1 LNHNV and CDR2 YYDKDF (reference sequence). Trimming cost V 0 bases and J 3 bases; bases outside gene matches: 3. The CDR3 covers 15 residues. CDR3 DNA sequence: TGTGCCACCAGCAGAGACAGGGGGCACGAAGAGACCCAGTACTTC. Protein sequence: CATSRDRGHEETQYF.

In this sample, this clone turned up once. V gene TRBV28 combines with J gene TRBJ2-7; possible D gene TRBD1, 5 bases. Per germline, CDR1 MDHEN and CDR2 SYDVKM. This CDR3 is 14 amino acids long. The germline V and J ends were trimmed by 1 base and 8 bases, with 15 bases remaining between them. Written as DNA, the CDR3 is TGTGCCAGCAGTTTATCCGCAGGGCCGTCGAAGCAGTACTTC. Translating gives CASSLSAGPSKQYF.

The chain employs TRBV6-5 and TRBJ1-5; D may be TRBD1 (6 bases). Germline CDR1 and CDR2: MNHEY and SVGAGI. Deletions cut 2 bases from V and 7 bases from J, with 9 bases between. This CDR3 has 13 residues. The CDR3 sequence is CASSYPRGQPQHF. As DNA, the CDR3 is TGTGCCAGCAGTTACCCCAGGGGACAGCCCCAGCATTTT.

The gene calls are TRBV3-1 (or the pseudogene TRBV3-2) and TRBJ2-1, with 8 bases matching TRBD2. This CDR3 is 15 amino acids long. Germline V lookup: CDR1 LGHDT, CDR2 YNNKEL (reference sequence). The junction had 6 bases not matched to a gene; V was cut back by 4 bases and J by 4 bases. The CDR3: CASSLRAGGYNEQFF. The CDR3 coding sequence is TGTGCCAGCAGCCTTAGGGCGGGGGGTTACAATGAGCAGTTCTTC.

The chain recombines TRBV10-3 with TRBJ1-2; a possible D gene is TRBD1 (5 bases). Germline V CDR1 and CDR2: ENHRY, SYGVKD. V lost 0 bases, J lost 8 bases, and 13 bases lay in between. The CDR3 contains 14 residues. The CDR3 protein is CAISESRGLEGYTF. DNA for the CDR3: TGTGCCATCAGTGAGTCGAGGGGACTCGAGGGCTACACCTTC.

The chain has TRBV3-1 (or the pseudogene TRBV3-2) and TRBJ2-7; TRBD2 matches 10 bases. The V segment lost 1 base and the J segment 0 bases; nucleotides outside the gene matches: 9. The CDR3 contains 18 residues. The germline V gene has CDR1 LGHDT and CDR2 YNNKEL (reference sequence). The CDR3 region has the DNA TGTGCCAGCAGCCAAGGCCCCTCACTAGCGGGGAGCTCCTACGAGCAGTACTTC. Protein: CASSQGPSLAGSSYEQYF.

The chain has TRBV7-2 and TRBJ1-2, with TRBD1 matching 11 bases. The ends lost 5 bases at V and 8 bases at J; junction bases unmatched: 10. CDR1 is SGHTA and CDR2 is FQGNSA in the germline V gene. The CDR3 runs 15 residues. CDR3 protein: CASSLSLGQGAGYTF. DNA for the CDR3: TGTGCCAGCAGCCTCTCACTTGGACAGGGGGCCGGCTACACCTTC.

Only a few counts were recorded for this clone. V usage is TRBV28 and J usage is TRBJ2-7, with a possible D match to TRBD1 (5 bases). CDR3 length: 14 amino acids. Germline CDR1 MDHEN, CDR2 SYDVKM. Trimming pared 1 base from V and 2 bases from J, leaving 9 bases between. CDR3 sequence (DNA): TGTGCCAGCAGTTTATCGTACAGGACCTACGAGCAGTACGTC. Protein sequence: CASSLSYRTYEQYV.

V is TRBV19 and J is TRBJ1-5; 7 nucleotides match TRBD1. CDR3 length: 16 residues. V lost 5 bases to trimming and J lost 4 bases; unmatched junction nucleotides: 11. From germline, CDR1 is LNHDA and CDR2 SQIVND (reference sequence). CDR3 sequence: CASSPRRTGWNQPQHF. The CDR3 nucleotides read TGTGCCAGTAGTCCTCGCCGGACAGGATGGAATCAGCCCCAGCATTTT.

The chain is built from TRBV2 and TRBJ2-7; TRBD1 aligns across 9 bases. The CDR3 extends over 16 amino acids. Germline V CDR1 and CDR2: SNHLY, FYNNEI. Trimming took 1 base from V and 5 from J; bases not matched to a gene: 9. The DNA of the CDR3 is TGTGCCAGCAGTGAAGGGGGGAACAGGGGGCGGGACGAGCAGTACGTC. Amino acids: CASSEGGNRGRDEQYV.

This clone appeared a few times. V and J are TRBV5-5 and TRBJ1-2; 7 bases align to TRBD1. CDR1 is SGHKS, CDR2 YYEKEE, per germline (reference sequence). Losses at the gene ends were 0 bases for V and 4 bases for J; bases not matched to a gene: 3. This CDR3 contains 14 residues. The CDR3 protein is CASSLDRGTYGYTF. The CDR3 DNA reads TGTGCCAGCAGCTTGGACAGGGGAACCTATGGCTACACCTTC.